A single sample gave rise to the 23 T cell receptor beta chains below, sequenced in a study of cytomegalovirus exposure and HLA in healthy donors. PCR amplification relied on 60 Vbeta primers (plus 13 Jbeta primers). The table came from immunoSEQ multiplex PCR; TCRdb's copy has only in-frame clones and leaves some out. The table lists 100,000 to 150,000 clones, roughly three quarters of them singletons. Material for sequencing was PBMCs. These receptor sequences come from a woman aged 40 to 55 in good health and CMV-seronegative.

The chain employs TRBV10-3 and TRBJ2-7, with a possible D match to TRBD1 (5 bases). Germline CDR1 and CDR2: ENHRY and SYGVKD. Trimming removed 2 bases at V and 6 bases at J, with 14 bases between. The CDR3 loop spans 14 amino acids. The CDR3, as DNA: TGTGCCATCAGTGAGGGCAGGGTCGGCGGCGAGCAGTACTTC. It translates to CAISEGRVGGEQYF.

The chain joins TRBV5-1 to TRBJ2-5; unclear D gene. V was pared by 2 bases and J by 5 bases, with 4 bases between. The CDR3 covers 11 residues. Germline V CDR1 and CDR2: SGHRS, YFSETQ. CDR3 sequence: CASSLEETQYF. In DNA, the CDR3 is TGCGCCAGCAGCTTAGAGGAGACCCAGTACTTC.

This chain links TRBV6-4 with TRBJ2-6, with D tentatively TRBD2 (5 bases). Trimming left V 0 bases short and J 0 bases short, with 6 bases between. CDR3 length: 16 amino acids. Germline assignment: CDR1 MRHNA and CDR2 SNTAGT. The CDR3 DNA reads as TGTGCCAGCAGTGACTCAGGACTCTCTGGGGCCAACGTCCTGACTTTC. It yields the protein CASSDSGLSGANVLTF.

The chain joins TRBV29-1 to TRBJ2-3, with 8 bases identical to TRBD1. CDR1 and CDR2 from the germline V gene are SQVTM and ANQGSEA. The CDR3 has 13 amino acids. The J segment lost 2 bases and the V segment lost 3 bases, leaving 1 base of the junction unmatched. CDR3 amino acids: CSVETGVTDTQYF. CDR3 DNA: TGCAGCGTTGAGACAGGGGTCACAGATACGCAGTATTTT.

The chain links TRBV5-1 to TRBJ2-2; 9 nucleotides align to TRBD1. The CDR3 loop spans 16 amino acids. The junction had 3 bases not matched to a gene; V was cut back by 3 bases and J by 0 bases. Germline V gene sequence: CDR1 SGHRS, CDR2 YFSETQ. CDR3 sequence reads: CASSSRDRANTGELFF. The CDR3 DNA is TGCGCCAGCAGCTCCCGGGACAGGGCGAACACCGGGGAGCTGTTTTTT.

This clone was seen only once. This chain links TRBV30 with TRBJ1-5, with 9 bases fitting TRBD1. The J segment lost 5 bases and the V segment lost 0 bases, leaving 5 bases of the junction unmatched. This CDR3 has 15 residues. CDR1 is GTSNPN and CDR2 is SVGIG in the germline V gene (reference sequence). The chain's CDR3 is CAWSVGDRADQPQHF. In DNA, the CDR3 is TGTGCCTGGAGTGTAGGGGACAGGGCCGATCAGCCCCAGCATTTT.

This clone was seen just once. The rearrangement joins TRBV5-1 to TRBJ2-7, with D perhaps matching TRBD1 (5 bases). V was shortened by 0 bases and J by 7 bases, with 14 bases between the two germline ends. The CDR3 contains 14 residues. Germline CDR1 reads SGHRS; CDR2 reads YFSETQ. The chain's CDR3 is CASSLETDPWEQYF. CDR3 DNA sequence: TGCGCCAGCAGCTTGGAGACAGATCCTTGGGAGCAGTACTTC. Filled out from reference TRBV5-1 and TRBJ2-7, the complete variable domain reads KAGVTQTPRYLIKTRGQQVTLSCSPISGHRSVSWYQQTPGQGLQFLFEYFSETQRNKGNFPGRFSGRQFSNSRSEMNVSTLELGDSALYLCASSLETDPWEQYFGPGTRLTVT.

The V gene is TRBV18, the J gene TRBJ1-1; no definite D call. The CDR3 covers 15 residues. CDR1 is KGHSH and CDR2 is LQKENI in the germline V gene. Trimming left V 3 bases short and J 5 bases short, with 16 bases between. This CDR3 is CASSPRPTGLTEAFF. CDR3 coding DNA: TGTGCCAGCTCACCGCGCCCCACGGGGTTGACTGAAGCTTTCTTT.

The chain carries TRBV5-6 and TRBJ2-1; possible D gene TRBD2, 7 bases. V lost 2 bases to trimming and J lost 8 bases, with 17 bases between them. Germline lookup yields CDR1 SGHDT and CDR2 YYEEEE. The CDR3 runs 15 residues. CDR3 nucleotide sequence: TGTGCCAGCAGCTTCGGCGGGGGCGTTACGGATGAGCAGTTCTTC. The encoded protein is CASSFGGGVTDEQFF.

The chain joins TRBV5-1 to TRBJ1-4, with 7 nucleotides matching TRBD1. With 6 bases clipped from V and 4 bases from J, the junction kept 6 bases outside the gene matches. This CDR3 is 14 amino acids long. CDR1 is SGHRS, CDR2 YFSETQ, per germline. CDR3 DNA sequence: TGCGCCAGCACTAAGGGACAGTTTAATGAAAAACTGTTTTTT. It codes for CASTKGQFNEKLFF.

This sequence joins TRBV28 and TRBJ1-1, with D hard to call. Germline V gives CDR1 MDHEN, CDR2 SYDVKM. Trimming took off 1 base at V and 4 bases at J, with 19 bases between the two ends. The CDR3 is 17 amino acids. The DNA for the CDR3 is TGTGCCAGCAGTTTATTACGCTCGTGGGCGCGGGGCACTGAAGCTTTCTTT. The encoded protein is CASSLLRSWARGTEAFF.

This sequence joins TRBV6-1 and TRBJ1-2, with 10 bases identical to TRBD1. Germline lookup yields CDR1 MNHNS and CDR2 SASEGT. Trimming cost V 7 bases and J 7 bases; bases outside gene matches: 6. This CDR3 has 13 residues. CDR3 sequence: CASKGTGVGGYTF. DNA of the CDR3: TGTGCCAGCAAGGGGACAGGGGTCGGTGGCTACACCTTC.

The chain is built from TRBV6-5 and TRBJ1-1, with TRBD1 as a possible D gene (5 bases). Trimming shortened V by 0 bases and J by 4 bases, and 15 bases separated the two germline ends. From germline, CDR1 is MNHEY and CDR2 SVGAGI. CDR3 length: 16 residues. CDR3 protein: CASSYSRTSRATEAFF. DNA of the CDR3: TGTGCCAGCAGTTACTCTAGGACATCAAGAGCCACTGAAGCTTTCTTT.

The rearrangement uses TRBV2 and TRBJ1-1; TRBD1 agrees at 7 bases. The germline CDR1 and CDR2 sequences are SNHLY and FYNNEI. V dropped 5 bases and J dropped 0; count of bases not matched to a gene: 3. CDR3 length: 14 amino acids. CDR3 sequence: CASSTTGMNTEAFF. CDR3 DNA sequence: TGTGCCAGCAGTACGACAGGGATGAACACTGAAGCTTTCTTT.

The rearrangement links TRBV7-6 to TRBJ1-4; D is possibly TRBD1 (5 bases). Per the germline V gene, CDR1 is SGHVS and CDR2 is FNYEAQ. Trimming removed 5 bases at V and 4 bases at J, with 11 bases between. This CDR3 has 14 amino acids. In DNA form, the CDR3 reads TGTGCCAGCAGCCCCCGCGACAGTAATGAAAAACTGTTTTTT. Translating gives CASSPRDSNEKLFF.

The chain carries TRBV28 and TRBJ2-1; weak D call: TRBD2 (5 bases). The CDR3 has 13 amino acids. CDR1 MDHEN and CDR2 SYDVKM come from the germline V gene. Trimming removed 4 bases at V and 8 bases at J, with 12 bases between. The CDR3 bases are TGTGCCAGCAGTTCCTCGGGGTGGCATGAGCAGTTCTTC. This codes for CASSSSGWHEQFF.

V is TRBV7-8 and J is TRBJ2-3, with TRBD2 matching 8 bases. The CDR3 has 17 residues. V lost 5 bases to trimming and J lost 6 bases; unmatched junction nucleotides: 16. Germline loops: CDR1 SGHVS, CDR2 FQNEAQ. For the CDR3, the DNA is TGTGCCAGCAGCCTGCTCACTTGGCGGGGGGATCCGGATACGCAGTATTTT. It is translated as CASSLLTWRGDPDTQYF.

This clone was observed once. CDR3 coding DNA: TGTGCCAGCAGCTTAGTGGGCGGGGGCGACTACGAGCAGTACTTC. Residues: CASSLVGGGDYEQYF. This chain joins TRBV7-2 and TRBJ2-7, with D possibly TRBD2 on 7 matching bases. The CDR3 runs 15 residues. Germline CDR1 SGHTA, CDR2 FQGNSA. V was cut by 1 base and J by 3 bases, with 13 bases left in between.

The chain has TRBV9 and TRBJ1-4; D is unresolved. This CDR3 has 15 amino acids. Trimming cost V 2 bases and J 4 bases, with 12 bases left between them. Germline V CDR1 and CDR2: SGDLS, YYNGEE. The CDR3 spells CASSVGQLDNEKLFF. CDR3 DNA: TGTGCCAGCAGCGTTGGGCAGCTTGATAATGAAAAACTGTTTTTT.

The chain uses TRBV7-2 and TRBJ1-1, with unresolved D. Germline values: CDR1 SGHTA, CDR2 FQGNSA. The CDR3 consists of 13 residues. Between the trimmed V and J ends, which lost 5 bases and 8 bases, there was a span of 15 bases. This CDR3 is CASSPGLRMEAFF. The CDR3, as DNA: TGTGCCAGCAGCCCCGGACTGAGAATGGAAGCTTTCTTT.

The CDR3 reads CASSTERGDYNEQFF. In nucleotides, the CDR3 is TGTGCCAGCAGTACGGAGCGGGGGGACTACAATGAGCAGTTCTTC. The gene calls are TRBV6-1 and TRBJ2-1, with 9 bases lining up with TRBD2. The CDR3 is made up of 15 amino acids. With 5 bases clipped from V and 3 bases from J, the junction kept 5 bases outside the gene matches. Germline CDR1 is MNHNS and CDR2 is SASEGT.

The chain employs TRBV4-1 and TRBJ2-7, with a tentative D call TRBD1 (6 bases). The CDR3 loop spans 15 amino acids. The V gene lost 4 bases and the J gene lost 5 bases, with 18 bases spanning the gap. Looked up from germline, CDR1 is MGHRA and CDR2 is YSYEKL. CDR3: CASSLLGASVNEQYF. CDR3 nucleotide sequence: TGCGCCAGCAGCCTTCTGGGGGCGTCGGTTAACGAGCAGTACTTC.

The gene calls are TRBV7-2 and TRBJ1-2; weak D call: TRBD1 (5 bases). The CDR3 length is 16 residues. The germline CDR1 and CDR2 sequences are SGHTA and FQGNSA. Trimming stripped 6 bases from V and 2 bases from J, with 19 bases between. The CDR3 loop reads CASSLGRQGGNYGYTF. The CDR3 DNA reads TGTGCCAGCAGTCTAGGGAGGCAGGGTGGGAACTATGGCTACACCTTC.